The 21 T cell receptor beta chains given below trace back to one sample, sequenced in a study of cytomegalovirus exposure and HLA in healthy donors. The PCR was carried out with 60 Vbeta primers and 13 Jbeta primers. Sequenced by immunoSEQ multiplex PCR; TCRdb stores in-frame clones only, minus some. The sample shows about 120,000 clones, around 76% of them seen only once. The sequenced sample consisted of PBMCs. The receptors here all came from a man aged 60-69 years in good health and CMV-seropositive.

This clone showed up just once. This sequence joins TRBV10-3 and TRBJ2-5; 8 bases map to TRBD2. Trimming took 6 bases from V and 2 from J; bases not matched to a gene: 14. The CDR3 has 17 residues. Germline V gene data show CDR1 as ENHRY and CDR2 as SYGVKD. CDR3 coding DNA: TGTGCCATCAGCCCTAACTCCGGGGGGGCGGGACAAGAGACCCAGTACTTC. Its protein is CAISPNSGGAGQETQYF.

CDR3 protein: CASSRSDRGYEQYF. DNA of the CDR3: TGCGCCAGCAGCCGGTCGGACAGGGGCTACGAGCAGTACTTC. The genes are TRBV5-1 and TRBJ2-7, with 9 bases aligning to TRBD1. The ends lost 4 bases at V and 3 bases at J; junction bases unmatched: 5. The CDR3 sequence is 14 residues long. The V gene's germline CDR1 is SGHRS and CDR2 YFSETQ.

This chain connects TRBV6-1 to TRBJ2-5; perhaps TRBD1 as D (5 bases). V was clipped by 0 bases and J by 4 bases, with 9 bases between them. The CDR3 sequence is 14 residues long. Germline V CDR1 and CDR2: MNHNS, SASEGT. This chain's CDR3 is CASSEASRVETQYF. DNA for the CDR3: TGTGCCAGCAGTGAAGCTAGCAGGGTAGAGACCCAGTACTTC.

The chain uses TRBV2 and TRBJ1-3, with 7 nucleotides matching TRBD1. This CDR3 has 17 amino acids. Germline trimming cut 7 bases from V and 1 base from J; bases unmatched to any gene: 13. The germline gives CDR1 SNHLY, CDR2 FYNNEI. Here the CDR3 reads CASIGDRERLSGNTIYF. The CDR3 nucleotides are TGTGCCAGCATAGGCGACAGGGAGAGATTGTCTGGAAACACCATATATTTT.

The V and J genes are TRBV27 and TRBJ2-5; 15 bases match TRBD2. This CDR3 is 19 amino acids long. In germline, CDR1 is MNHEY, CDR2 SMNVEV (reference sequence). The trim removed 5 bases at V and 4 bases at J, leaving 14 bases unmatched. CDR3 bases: TGTGCCAGCAGTCCCGGGACTAGCGGGAGGACCCACGTAGGAGAGACCCAGTACTTC. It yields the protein CASSPGTSGRTHVGETQYF.

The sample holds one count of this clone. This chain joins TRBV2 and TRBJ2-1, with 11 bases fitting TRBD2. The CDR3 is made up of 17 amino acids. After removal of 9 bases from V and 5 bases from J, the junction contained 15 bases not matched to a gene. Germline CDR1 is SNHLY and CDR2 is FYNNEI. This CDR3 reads CARNLAGGTSGDNEQFF. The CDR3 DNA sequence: TGTGCCAGGAATTTGGCAGGGGGGACTAGCGGTGACAATGAGCAGTTCTTC.

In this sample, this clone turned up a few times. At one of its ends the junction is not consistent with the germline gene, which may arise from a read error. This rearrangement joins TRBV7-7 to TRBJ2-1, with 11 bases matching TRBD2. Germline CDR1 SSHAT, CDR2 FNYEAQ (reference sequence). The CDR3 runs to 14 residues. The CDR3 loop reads CASSFTSGSNEQFF. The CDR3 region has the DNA TGTGCTAGCAGCTTTACTAGCGGGAGCAATGAGCAGTTCTTC.

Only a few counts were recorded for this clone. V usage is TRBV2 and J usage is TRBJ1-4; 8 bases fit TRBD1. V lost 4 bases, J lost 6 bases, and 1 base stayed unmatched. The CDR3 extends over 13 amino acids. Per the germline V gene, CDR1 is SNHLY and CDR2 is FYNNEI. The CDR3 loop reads CASSVRGHEKLFF. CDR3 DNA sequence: TGTGCCAGCAGTGTCAGGGGGCATGAAAAACTGTTTTTT.

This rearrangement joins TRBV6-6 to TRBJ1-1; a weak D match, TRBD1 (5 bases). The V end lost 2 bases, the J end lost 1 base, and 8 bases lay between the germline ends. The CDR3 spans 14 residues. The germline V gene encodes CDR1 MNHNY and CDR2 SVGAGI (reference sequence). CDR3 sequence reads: CASSYGGQNTEAFF. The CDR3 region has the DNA TGTGCCAGCAGTTACGGCGGACAGAACACTGAAGCTTTCTTT.

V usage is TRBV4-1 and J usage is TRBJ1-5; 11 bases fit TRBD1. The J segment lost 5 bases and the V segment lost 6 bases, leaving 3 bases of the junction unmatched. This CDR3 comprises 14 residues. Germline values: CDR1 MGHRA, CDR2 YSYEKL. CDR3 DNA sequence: TGCGCCAGCAGACGGACAGGGGGCCATCAGCCCCAGCATTTT. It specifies CASRRTGGHQPQHF.

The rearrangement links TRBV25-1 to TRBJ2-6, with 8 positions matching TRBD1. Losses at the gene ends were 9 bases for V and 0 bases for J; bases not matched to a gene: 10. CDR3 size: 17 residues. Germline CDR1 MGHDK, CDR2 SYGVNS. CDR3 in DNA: TGTGCCAGTTGCCCTGGACAGGGCTACTCTGGGGCCAACGTCCTGACTTTC. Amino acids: CASCPGQGYSGANVLTF. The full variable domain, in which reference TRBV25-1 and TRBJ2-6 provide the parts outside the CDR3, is EADIYQTPRYLVIGTGKKITLECSQTMGHDKMYWYQQDPGMELHLIHYSYGVNSTEKGDLSSESTVSRIRTEHFPLTLESARPSHTSQYLCASCPGQGYSGANVLTFGAGSRLTVL.

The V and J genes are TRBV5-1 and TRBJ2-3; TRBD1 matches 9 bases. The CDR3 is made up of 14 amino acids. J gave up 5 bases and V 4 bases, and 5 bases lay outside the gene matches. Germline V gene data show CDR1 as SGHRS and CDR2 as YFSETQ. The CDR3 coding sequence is TGCGCCAGCAGCCGGGGACAGGGCGAAGATACGCAGTATTTT. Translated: CASSRGQGEDTQYF.

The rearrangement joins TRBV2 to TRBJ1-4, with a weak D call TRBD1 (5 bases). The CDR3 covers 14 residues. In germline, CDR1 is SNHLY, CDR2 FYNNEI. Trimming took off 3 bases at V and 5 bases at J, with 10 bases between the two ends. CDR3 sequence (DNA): TGTGCCAGCAGTGATGGGGCAAGGAATGAAAAACTGTTTTTT. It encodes CASSDGARNEKLFF.

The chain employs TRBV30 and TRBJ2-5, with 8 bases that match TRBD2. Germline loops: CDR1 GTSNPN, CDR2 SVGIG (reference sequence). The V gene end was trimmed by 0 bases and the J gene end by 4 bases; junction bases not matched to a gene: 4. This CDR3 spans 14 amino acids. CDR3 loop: CAWSVKRGLETQYF. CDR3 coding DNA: TGTGCCTGGAGTGTAAAGCGGGGGCTAGAGACCCAGTACTTC.

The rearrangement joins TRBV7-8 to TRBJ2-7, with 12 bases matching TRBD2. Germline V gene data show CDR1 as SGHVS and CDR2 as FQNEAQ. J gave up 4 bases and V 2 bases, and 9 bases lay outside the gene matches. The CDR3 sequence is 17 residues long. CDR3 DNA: TGTGCCAGCAGCTTACCCCTGAGACTAGCGGGAGCTTACGAGCAGTACTTC. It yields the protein CASSLPLRLAGAYEQYF.

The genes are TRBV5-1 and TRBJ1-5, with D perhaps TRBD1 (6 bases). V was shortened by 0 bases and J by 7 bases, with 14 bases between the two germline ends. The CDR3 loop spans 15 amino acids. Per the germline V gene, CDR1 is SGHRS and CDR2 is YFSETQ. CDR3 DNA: TGCGCCAGCAGCTTGGGTGTAGGAACAGGGCAGCCCCAGCATTTT. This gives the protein CASSLGVGTGQPQHF.

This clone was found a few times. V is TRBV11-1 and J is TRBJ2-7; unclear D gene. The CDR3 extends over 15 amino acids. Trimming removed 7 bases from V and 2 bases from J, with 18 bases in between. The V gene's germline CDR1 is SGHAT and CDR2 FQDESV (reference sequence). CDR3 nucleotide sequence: TGTGCCAGCACACACAGTTTGGCAGGCACCTACGAGCAGTACTTC. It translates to CASTHSLAGTYEQYF.

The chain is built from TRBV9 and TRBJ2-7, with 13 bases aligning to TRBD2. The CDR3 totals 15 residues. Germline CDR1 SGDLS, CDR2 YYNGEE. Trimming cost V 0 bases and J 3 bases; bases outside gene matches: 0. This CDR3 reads CASSVGLAGGYEQYF. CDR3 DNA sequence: TGTGCCAGCAGCGTAGGACTAGCGGGGGGCTACGAGCAGTACTTC.

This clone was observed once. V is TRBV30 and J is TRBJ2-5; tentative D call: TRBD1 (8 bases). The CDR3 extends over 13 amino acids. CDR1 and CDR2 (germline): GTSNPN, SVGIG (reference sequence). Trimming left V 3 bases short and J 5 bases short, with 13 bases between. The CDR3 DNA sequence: TGTGCCTGGAGCGACAGGGGAGGGGAGACCCAGTACTTC. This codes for CAWSDRGGETQYF.

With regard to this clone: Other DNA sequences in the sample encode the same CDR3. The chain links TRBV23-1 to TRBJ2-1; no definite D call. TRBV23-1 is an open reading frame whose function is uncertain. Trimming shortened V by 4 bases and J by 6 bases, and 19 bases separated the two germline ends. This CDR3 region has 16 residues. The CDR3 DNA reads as TGCGCCAGCAGTCCCTCGGGTGAGAACTACTCCAATGAGCAGTTCTTC. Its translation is CASSPSGENYSNEQFF.

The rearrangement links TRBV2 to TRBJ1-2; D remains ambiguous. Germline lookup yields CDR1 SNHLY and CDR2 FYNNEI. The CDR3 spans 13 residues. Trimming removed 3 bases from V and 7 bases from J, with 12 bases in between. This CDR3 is CASSDVAGFGYTF. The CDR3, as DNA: TGTGCCAGCAGTGATGTCGCCGGGTTTGGCTACACCTTC.